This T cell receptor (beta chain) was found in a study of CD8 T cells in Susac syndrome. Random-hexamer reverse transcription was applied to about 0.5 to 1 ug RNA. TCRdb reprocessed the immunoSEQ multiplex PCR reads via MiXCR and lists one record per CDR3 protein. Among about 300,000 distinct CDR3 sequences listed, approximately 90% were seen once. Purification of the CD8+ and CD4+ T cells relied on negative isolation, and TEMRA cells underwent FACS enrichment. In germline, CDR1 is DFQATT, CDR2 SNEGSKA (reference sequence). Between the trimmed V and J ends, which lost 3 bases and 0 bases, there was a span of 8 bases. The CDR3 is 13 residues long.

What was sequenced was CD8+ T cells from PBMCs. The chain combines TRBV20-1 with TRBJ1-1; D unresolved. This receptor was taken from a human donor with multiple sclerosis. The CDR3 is CSASPTVNTEAFF. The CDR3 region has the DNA TGCAGTGCTAGCCCCACGGTGAACACTGAAGCTTTCTTT.